The text below deals with one T cell receptor beta chain. Antigen: not known. This sample is part of a study of fetal regulatory T cell absence and autoimmunity. Sequencing was at survey level. Using immunoSEQ multiplex PCR, the repertoire was profiled, and TCRdb retains in-frame clones only, with some absent. The data hold more than 85,000 clones, with approximately 79% observed a single time. V was clipped by 1 base and J by 6 bases, with 9 bases between them. Per germline, CDR1 LGHNT and CDR2 FRNRAP. The CDR3 has 13 residues. Whole-study results and caveats: TRB gene family usage was broadly similar in cord blood and pancreas.

The genes are TRBV12-5 and TRBJ1-2, with D unresolved. The sequence was collected from a male donor with IPEX syndrome. Sequencing was carried out using pancreas tissue. CDR3 DNA: TGTGCTAGTGGTTTGGGAAGGACGGATGGCTACACCTTC. It yields the protein CASGLGRTDGYTF. Full variable domain (remainder filled in from reference TRBV12-5 and TRBJ1-2): DARVTQTPRHKVTEMGQEVTMRCQPILGHNTVFWYRQTMMQGLELLAYFRNRAPLDDSGMPKDRFSAEMPDATLATLKIQPSEPRDSAVYFCASGLGRTDGYTFGSGTRLTVV.